This T cell receptor (beta chain) was profiled in a study of cytomegalovirus exposure and HLA in healthy donors. Study-wide results and limits: Prior analysis indicated that the majority of TCR beta V segments exhibited productivity approximately 87% or approximately 30% of the time. A highly shared variant cluster was judged a likely technical artifact. Compared with the approximately 700-donor mean, an Asian-associated ancestry cluster reportedly had fewer N-insertions, according to a later analysis.

Primers: 60 Vbeta forward and 13 Jbeta reverse. Only in-frame clones appear in the TCRdb table, and some are missing; sequencing was by immunoSEQ multiplex PCR. The table lists about 160,000 clones, around four fifths of them singletons, with about 1.4% in the top ten. As regards this clone: Its antigen is not known.

Losses at the gene ends were 2 bases for V and 11 bases for J; bases not matched to a gene: 7. The CDR3 consists of 13 residues. From germline, CDR1 is MNHNY and CDR2 SVGAGI (reference sequence). V and J are TRBV6-6 and TRBJ1-1; TRBD1 matches at 8 bases. This receptor was taken from a woman aged 25 to 39 in good health and CMV-seronegative. Source material: PBMCs. The CDR3 region is CASSYGQGSIAFF. CDR3 nucleotides: TGTGCCAGCAGTTACGGACAGGGTAGTATTGCTTTCTTT.